The table lists the clone carrying this TCR beta chain with a few counts. A universal primer site arose from template switching, and cDNA bore unique molecular identifiers. TCRdb used MiXCR to reprocess the 5' RACE reads, holding one entry per CDR3 protein. The profile shows around 230,000 distinct CDR3 sequences, 5.5% to 7.5% of them singletons. This sample was included in a study of identical twins. V was trimmed by 1 base and J by 0 bases, leaving 10 bases between them. The CDR3 totals 16 residues. From germline, CDR1 is SGHAT and CDR2 FQNNGV. These same records also appear under a second study, on T cells expressing NK-cell markers. In that study: Just one sequenced donor of eight was HCMV-seronegative, while seven were seropositive.

This clonotype originated in a young woman in good health. The chain joins TRBV11-2 to TRBJ2-1; D may be TRBD2 (6 bases). The sequenced sample was CD8+ T cells sorted from blood. The CDR3, as DNA: TGTGCCAGCAGCTTAGGGGCCGGGGGCTCCTACAATGAGCAGTTCTTC. This gives the protein CASSLGAGGSYNEQFF.